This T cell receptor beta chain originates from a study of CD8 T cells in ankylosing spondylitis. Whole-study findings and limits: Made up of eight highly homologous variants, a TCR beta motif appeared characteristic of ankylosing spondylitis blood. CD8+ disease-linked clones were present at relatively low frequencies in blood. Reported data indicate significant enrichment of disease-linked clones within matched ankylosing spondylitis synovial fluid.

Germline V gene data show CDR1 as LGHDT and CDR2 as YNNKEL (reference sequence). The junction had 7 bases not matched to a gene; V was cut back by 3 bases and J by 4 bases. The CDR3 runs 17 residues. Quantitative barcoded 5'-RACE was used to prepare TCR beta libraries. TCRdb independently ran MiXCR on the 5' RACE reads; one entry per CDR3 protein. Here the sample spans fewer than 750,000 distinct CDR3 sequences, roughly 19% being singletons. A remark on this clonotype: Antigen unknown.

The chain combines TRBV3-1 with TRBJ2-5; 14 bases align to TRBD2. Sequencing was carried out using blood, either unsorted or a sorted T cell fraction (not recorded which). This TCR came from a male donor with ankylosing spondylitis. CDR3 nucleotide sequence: TGTGCCAGCAGCCAGGGACTAGCGGGAGTGGGGGCAGAGACCCAGTACTTC. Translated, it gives CASSQGLAGVGAETQYF.